The 12 T cell receptor beta chains below come from one sample, sequenced in a study of OX40 agonist ivuxolimab in advanced cancers. The protocol was immunoSEQ multiplex PCR, while the TCRdb copy is restricted to in-frame clones and leaves out a portion. The table records over 90,000 clones, roughly 95% of them present only once. This sample comprised CD4+ or CD8+ T cells sorted from blood, obtained in a trial of the OX40 agonist ivuxolimab. The origin of the receptors is an adult with an advanced solid tumor such as melanoma, head and neck, liver or kidney cancer.

J is TRBJ1-2 and V is TRBV6-5, with 9 bases that match TRBD1. The CDR3 loop spans 12 amino acids. V trimming: 8 bases; J trimming: 4 bases; junction bases outside the gene matches: 2. Germline V gene data show CDR1 as MNHEY and CDR2 as SVGAGI. CDR3 nucleotide sequence: TGTGCCAGCCGGGGACAGGGCTATGGCTACACCTTC. Translating it yields CASRGQGYGYTF.

The CDR3 loop reads CASSLLTGGTEAFF. In DNA, the CDR3 is TGTGCCAGCAGCTTACTGACAGGGGGCACTGAAGCTTTCTTT. The V and J genes are TRBV11-1 and TRBJ1-1, with 9 bases aligning to TRBD1. Looked up from germline, CDR1 is SGHAT and CDR2 is FQDESV (reference sequence). This CDR3 spans 14 amino acids. The V and J ends lost 2 bases and 4 bases, in that order; junction bases with no gene match: 2. The full variable domain, rest sourced from reference TRBV11-1 and TRBJ1-1, is EAEVAQSPRYKITEKSQAVAFWCDPISGHATLYWYRQILGQGPELLVQFQDESVVDDSQLPKDRFSAERLKGVDSTLKIQPAELGDSAMYLCASSLLTGGTEAFFGQGTRLTVV.

This chain links TRBV20-1 with TRBJ2-1; D remains unclear. This CDR3 region has 11 residues. With 2 bases removed from V and 7 bases from J, the gap between germline ends came to 6 bases. The germline V gene encodes CDR1 DFQATT and CDR2 SNEGSKA (reference sequence). The CDR3 region has the DNA TGCAGTGCTAGATTTAGAAATGAGCAGTTCTTC. Its translation is CSARFRNEQFF.

This sequence joins TRBV7-3 and TRBJ2-6; TRBD1 or TRBD2 may be the D gene (5 bases each). Trimming left V 6 bases short and J 3 bases short, with 9 bases between. Germline V gene sequence: CDR1 SGHTA, CDR2 FQGTGA. The CDR3 runs to 14 residues. The CDR3 region has the DNA TGTGCCAGCAGTTCAGGGAGTGGGGCCAACGTCCTGACTTTC. Translating gives CASSSGSGANVLTF. Filled out from reference TRBV7-3 and TRBJ2-6, the complete variable domain reads GAGVSQTPSNKVTEKGKYVELRCDPISGHTALYWYRQSLGQGPEFLIYFQGTGAADDSGLPNDRFFAVRPEGSVSTLKIQRTERGDSAVYLCASSSGSGANVLTFGAGSRLTVL.

The chain recombines TRBV10-1 with TRBJ1-1; no firm D call. V lost 0 bases to trimming and J lost 0 bases, with 8 bases between them. This CDR3 is 15 amino acids long. Per the germline V gene, CDR1 is WNHNN and CDR2 is SYGVQD (reference sequence). The CDR3 reads CASSESGNMNTEAFF. DNA for the CDR3: TGCGCCAGCAGTGAGTCGGGCAACATGAACACTGAAGCTTTCTTT.

The CDR3 nucleotides are TGTGCCAGCAGCTCGGGGCTTACCGGGGAGCTGTTTTTT. Its translation: CASSSGLTGELFF. The V gene is TRBV11-2, the J gene TRBJ2-2; D might be TRBD1 or TRBD2, each matching 5 bases. The CDR3 length is 13 residues. CDR1 and CDR2 from the germline V gene are SGHAT and FQNNGV. Between the trimmed V and J ends, which lost 4 bases and 5 bases, there was a span of 8 bases.

The V and J genes are TRBV30 and TRBJ1-1; D is undetermined. The germline V gene encodes CDR1 GTSNPN and CDR2 SVGIG (reference sequence). This CDR3 comprises 12 residues. V lost 2 bases, J lost 4 bases, and 8 bases lay in between. CDR3 residues: CAWSLRGTEAFF. In DNA, the CDR3 is TGTGCCTGGAGTCTGAGAGGCACTGAAGCTTTCTTT.

V gene TRBV9 combines with J gene TRBJ1-3, with D perhaps TRBD1 (6 bases). The CDR3 totals 14 residues. V lost 2 bases and J lost 2, with 8 bases in between. The V gene's germline CDR1 is SGDLS and CDR2 YYNGEE. For the CDR3, the DNA is TGTGCCAGCAGCGTCGGGGGCCCTGGAAACACCATATATTTT. As protein: CASSVGGPGNTIYF.

This chain joins TRBV5-1 and TRBJ2-3, with 9 bases matching TRBD2. CDR1 and CDR2 from the germline V gene are SGHRS and YFSETQ. The CDR3 contains 19 residues. Trimming at V came to 3 bases and at J to 0 bases, leaving 14 bases not matched to a gene. The CDR3 DNA reads TGCGCCAGCAGCTCCCCATCCGGTAGCGGGGGTACCAGCACAGATACGCAGTATTTT. Its protein product is CASSSPSGSGGTSTDTQYF. The entire variable domain, with the rest obtained from reference TRBV5-1 and TRBJ2-3, is as follows: KAGVTQTPRYLIKTRGQQVTLSCSPISGHRSVSWYQQTPGQGLQFLFEYFSETQRNKGNFPGRFSGRQFSNSRSEMNVSTLELGDSALYLCASSSPSGSGGTSTDTQYFGPGTRLTVL.

V usage is TRBV7-6 and J usage is TRBJ2-3, with 7 nucleotides matching TRBD2. V was clipped by 8 bases and J by 1 base; unmatched bases: 6. CDR1 is SGHVS, CDR2 FNYEAQ, per germline. CDR3 length: 14 residues. This CDR3 reads CASGISGGTDTQYF. For the CDR3, the DNA is TGTGCCAGCGGCATAAGCGGGGGCACAGATACGCAGTATTTT.

The rearrangement links TRBV18 to TRBJ1-2; maybe TRBD1 (6 bases). The CDR3 totals 16 residues. V lost 0 bases and J lost 2, with 13 bases in between. Germline CDR1 and CDR2: KGHSH and LQKENI. As DNA, the CDR3 is TGTGCCAGCTCACCACCGGCGGAAAGGGGGAACTATGGCTACACCTTC. This translates into CASSPPAERGNYGYTF.

The chain joins TRBV6-5 to TRBJ2-5; 9 nucleotides line up with TRBD1. Germline CDR1 reads MNHEY; CDR2 reads SVGAGI. The CDR3 is made up of 15 amino acids. V trimming: 2 bases; J trimming: 7 bases; junction bases outside the gene matches: 8. The CDR3 sequence: CASSYHGTGPRTQYF. The CDR3 nucleotides read TGTGCCAGCAGTTACCATGGGACAGGGCCTCGGACCCAGTACTTC.